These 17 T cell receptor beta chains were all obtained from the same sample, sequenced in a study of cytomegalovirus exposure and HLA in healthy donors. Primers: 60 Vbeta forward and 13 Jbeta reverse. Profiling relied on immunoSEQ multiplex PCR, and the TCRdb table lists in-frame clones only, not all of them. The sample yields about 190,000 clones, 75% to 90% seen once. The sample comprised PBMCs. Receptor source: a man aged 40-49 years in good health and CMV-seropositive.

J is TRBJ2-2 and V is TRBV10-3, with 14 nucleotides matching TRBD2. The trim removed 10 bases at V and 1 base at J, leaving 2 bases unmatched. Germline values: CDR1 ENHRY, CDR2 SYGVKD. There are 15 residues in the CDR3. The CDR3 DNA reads TGTGCCACCGGGACTAGCGGGGGGAACACCGGGGAGCTGTTTTTT. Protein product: CATGTSGGNTGELFF.

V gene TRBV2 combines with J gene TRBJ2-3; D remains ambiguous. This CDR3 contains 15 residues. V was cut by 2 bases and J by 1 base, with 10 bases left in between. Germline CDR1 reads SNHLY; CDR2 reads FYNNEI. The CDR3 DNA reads TGTGCCAGCAGTGAATCTAGTAGCCGCACAGATACGCAGTATTTT. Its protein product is CASSESSSRTDTQYF.

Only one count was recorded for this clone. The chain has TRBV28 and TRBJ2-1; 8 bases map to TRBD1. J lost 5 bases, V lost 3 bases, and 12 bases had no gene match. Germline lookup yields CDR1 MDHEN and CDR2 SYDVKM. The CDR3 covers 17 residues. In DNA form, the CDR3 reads TGTGCCAGCAGTTTTCTCCCAGGGACAGGACGAAACAATGAGCAGTTCTTC. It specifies CASSFLPGTGRNNEQFF. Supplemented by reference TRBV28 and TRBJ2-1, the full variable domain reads DVKVTQSSRYLVKRTGEKVFLECVQDMDHENMFWYRQDPGLGLRLIYFSYDVKMKEKGDIPEGYSVSREKKERFSLILESASTNQTSMYLCASSFLPGTGRNNEQFFGPGTRLTVL.

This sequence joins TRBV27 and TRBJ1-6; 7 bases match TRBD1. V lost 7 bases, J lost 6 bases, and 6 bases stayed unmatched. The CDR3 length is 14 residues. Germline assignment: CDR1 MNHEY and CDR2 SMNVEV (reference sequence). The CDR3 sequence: CASNLGTVNSPLHF. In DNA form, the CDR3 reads TGTGCCAGCAACCTCGGGACAGTTAATTCACCCCTCCACTTT.

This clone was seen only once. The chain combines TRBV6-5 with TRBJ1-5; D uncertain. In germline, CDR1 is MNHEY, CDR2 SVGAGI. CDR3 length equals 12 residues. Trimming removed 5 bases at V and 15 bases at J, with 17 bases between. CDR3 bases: TGTGCCAGCAGTCCATCACCAGGCTCCACGCATTTT. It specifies CASSPSPGSTHF.

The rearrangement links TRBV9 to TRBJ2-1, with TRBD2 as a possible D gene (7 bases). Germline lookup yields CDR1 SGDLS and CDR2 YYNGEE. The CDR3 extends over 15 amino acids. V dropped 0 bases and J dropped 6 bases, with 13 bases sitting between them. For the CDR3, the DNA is TGTGCCAGCAGCGTAGCGGCGGGGGCCCCCAATGAGCAGTTCTTC. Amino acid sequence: CASSVAAGAPNEQFF.

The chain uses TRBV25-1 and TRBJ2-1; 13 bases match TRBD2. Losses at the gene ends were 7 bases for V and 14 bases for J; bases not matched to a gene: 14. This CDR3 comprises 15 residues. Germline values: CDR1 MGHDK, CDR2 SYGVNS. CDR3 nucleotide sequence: TGTGCCAGCATATGGGGACTAGCGGGACCCAACGGGGAGTTCTTC. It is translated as CASIWGLAGPNGEFF.

For the CDR3, the DNA is TGCGCCAGCAGTGCCCACGAGGCTTACGAGCAGTACTTC. Translating gives CASSAHEAYEQYF. The chain links TRBV10-2 to TRBJ2-7; D not resolved. Germline CDR1 and CDR2: WSHSY and SAAADI. There are 13 residues in the CDR3. Trimming cost V 4 bases and J 4 bases, with 11 bases left between them.

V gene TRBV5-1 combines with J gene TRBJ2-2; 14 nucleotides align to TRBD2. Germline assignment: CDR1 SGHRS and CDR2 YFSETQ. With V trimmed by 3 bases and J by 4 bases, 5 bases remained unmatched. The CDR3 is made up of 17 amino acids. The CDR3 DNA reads TGCGCCAGCAGCTCTACCGGACTAGCGGGGGGCACCGGGGAGCTGTTTTTT. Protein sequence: CASSSTGLAGGTGELFF. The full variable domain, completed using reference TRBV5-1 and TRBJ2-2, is KAGVTQTPRYLIKTRGQQVTLSCSPISGHRSVSWYQQTPGQGLQFLFEYFSETQRNKGNFPGRFSGRQFSNSRSEMNVSTLELGDSALYLCASSSTGLAGGTGELFFGEGSRLTVL.

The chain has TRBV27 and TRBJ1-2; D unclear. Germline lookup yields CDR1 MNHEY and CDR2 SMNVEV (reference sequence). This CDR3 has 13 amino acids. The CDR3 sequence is CASGRHSNYGYTF. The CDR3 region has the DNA TGTGCGAGCGGCCGACATAGTAACTATGGCTACACCTTC.

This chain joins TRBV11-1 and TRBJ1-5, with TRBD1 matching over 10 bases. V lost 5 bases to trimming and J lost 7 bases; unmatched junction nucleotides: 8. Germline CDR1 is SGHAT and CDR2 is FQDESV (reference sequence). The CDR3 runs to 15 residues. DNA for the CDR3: TGTGCCAGCAGCCAGGGGACAGGGGATTGGCAGCCCCAGCATTTT. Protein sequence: CASSQGTGDWQPQHF.

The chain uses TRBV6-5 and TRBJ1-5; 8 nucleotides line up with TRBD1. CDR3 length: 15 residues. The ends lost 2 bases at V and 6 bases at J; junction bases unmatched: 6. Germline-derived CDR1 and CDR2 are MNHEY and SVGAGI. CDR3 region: CASSYAGGGGQPQHF. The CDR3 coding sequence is TGTGCCAGCAGTTACGCAGGGGGCGGGGGTCAGCCCCAGCATTTT.

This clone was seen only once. The CDR3 DNA follows: TGTGCCAGCAGCGGGCGACAGGCCAAGGGATCCTTAAATGAAAAACTGTTTTTT. As protein: CASSGRQAKGSLNEKLFF. V is TRBV9 and J is TRBJ1-4; D perhaps matches TRBD1 (6 bases). This CDR3 region has 18 residues. V was shortened by 3 bases and J by 5 bases, with 23 bases between the two germline ends. Germline-derived CDR1 and CDR2 are SGDLS and YYNGEE.

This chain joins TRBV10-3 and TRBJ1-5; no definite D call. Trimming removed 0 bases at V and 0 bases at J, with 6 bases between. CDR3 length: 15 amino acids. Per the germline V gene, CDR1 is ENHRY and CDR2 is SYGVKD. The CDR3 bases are TGTGCCATCAGTGAGTCGGGAGATAGCAATCAGCCCCAGCATTTT. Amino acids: CAISESGDSNQPQHF.

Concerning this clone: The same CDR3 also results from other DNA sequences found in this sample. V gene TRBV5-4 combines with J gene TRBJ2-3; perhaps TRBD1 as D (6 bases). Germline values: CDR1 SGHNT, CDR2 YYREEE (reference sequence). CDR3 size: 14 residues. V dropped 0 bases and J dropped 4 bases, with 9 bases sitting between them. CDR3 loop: CASSLVGGSDTQYF. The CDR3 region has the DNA TGTGCCAGCAGCTTGGTTGGGGGCTCAGATACGCAGTATTTT.

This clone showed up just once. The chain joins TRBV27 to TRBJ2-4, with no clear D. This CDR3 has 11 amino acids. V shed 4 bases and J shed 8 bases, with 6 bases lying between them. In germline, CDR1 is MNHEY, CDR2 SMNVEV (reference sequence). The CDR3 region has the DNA TGTGCCAGCAGTTCACGGGACATTCAGTACTTC. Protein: CASSSRDIQYF.

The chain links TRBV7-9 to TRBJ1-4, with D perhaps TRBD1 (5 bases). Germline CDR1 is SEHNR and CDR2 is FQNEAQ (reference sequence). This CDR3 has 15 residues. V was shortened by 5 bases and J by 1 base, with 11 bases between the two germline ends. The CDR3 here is CASSPTVGTNEKLFF. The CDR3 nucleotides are TGTGCCAGCAGCCCGACAGTGGGAACTAATGAAAAACTGTTTTTT. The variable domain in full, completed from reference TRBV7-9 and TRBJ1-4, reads DTGVSQNPRHKITKRGQNVTFRCDPISEHNRLYWYRQTLGQGPEFLTYFQNEAQLEKSRLLSDRFSAERPKGSFSTLEIQRTEQGDSAMYLCASSPTVGTNEKLFFGSGTQLSVL.